This T cell receptor (beta chain) was observed in a study of response to subunit inactivated influenza vaccine. The study's findings and limits: After each seasonal influenza vaccination, few new T cells are recruited, the authors suggested.

At least ten counts were recorded for this clonotype. The antigen is not known. A single record per CDR3 protein comes from TCRdb applying MiXCR to the RT-PCR reads. The repertoire holds 540,000 or so distinct CDR3 sequences, with approximately 13% as singletons. Specimen: PBMCs from blood, collected roughly 47 days after vaccination. This TCR derives from a man aged 50-59 years who received an inactivated influenza vaccine.

As DNA, the CDR3 is TGTGCCAGCAGTTATACCCGGGACAGGGGATCCTACGAGCAGTACTTC. This translates into CASSYTRDRGSYEQYF. The rearrangement links TRBV12-3 or TRBV12-4 to TRBJ2-7, with 10 positions matching TRBD1. This CDR3 has 16 amino acids. With V trimmed by 4 bases and J by 1 base, 7 bases remained unmatched.